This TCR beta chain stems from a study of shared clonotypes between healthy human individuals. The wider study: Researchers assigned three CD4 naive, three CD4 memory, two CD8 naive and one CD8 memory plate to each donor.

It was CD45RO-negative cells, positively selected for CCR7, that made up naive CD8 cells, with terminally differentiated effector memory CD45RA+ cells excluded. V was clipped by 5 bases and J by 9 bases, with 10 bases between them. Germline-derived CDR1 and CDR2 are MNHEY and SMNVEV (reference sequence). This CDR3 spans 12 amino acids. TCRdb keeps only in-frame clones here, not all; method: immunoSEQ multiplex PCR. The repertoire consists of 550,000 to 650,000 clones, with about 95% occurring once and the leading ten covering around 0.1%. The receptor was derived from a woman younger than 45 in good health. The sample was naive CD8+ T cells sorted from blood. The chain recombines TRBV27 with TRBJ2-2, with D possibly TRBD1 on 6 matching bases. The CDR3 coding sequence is TGTGCCAGCAGTAAAACAGGGAGGGAGCTGTTTTTT. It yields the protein CASSKTGRELFF.